Sequencing of this TCR beta chain was carried out in a study of identical twins. Trimming cost V 1 base and J 9 bases, with 13 bases left between them. Per germline, CDR1 SEHNR and CDR2 FQNEAQ (reference sequence). This CDR3 spans 14 amino acids. With respect to this clonotype: Its antigen is unknown.

TCRdb redid the calling of the 5' RACE reads with MiXCR, one entry per CDR3 protein. The sample includes some 240,000 distinct CDR3 sequences, around 8.3% of them seen just once. Findings of the study overall: Insertions ran lower in abundant cord blood beta clonotypes, though not in memory repertoires.

Separately, the same data were catalogued under a study of yellow fever vaccine responses in identical twins.

Sequencing was carried out using CD8+ T cells sorted from blood. The rearrangement links TRBV7-9 to TRBJ2-1, with a tentative D call TRBD2 (6 bases). The sequence derives from a woman between 18 and 29 years old in good health. CDR3 sequence (DNA): TGTGCCAGCAGCTTAGGACTAGACCCCTTTGAGCAGTTCTTC. This encodes CASSLGLDPFEQFF.